This T cell receptor (beta chain) was obtained from a study of CXCR3-negative and CXCR3-positive naive CD8 T cells. Study observations and caveats: Compared with CXCR3-negative naive cells, CXCR3-positive naive cells showed more hydrophobic TRB CDR3s. CXCR3-negative and CXCR3-positive naive cells shared comparable TRBV-TRBJ usage, but memory cells did not.

As regards this clonotype: Its antigen is unidentified.

The authors prepared UMI-labeled TRB cDNA libraries by 5' RACE. One entry per CDR3 protein, without DNA, is what TCRdb gives after re-calling the 5' RACE reads. In all, the sample yields roughly 61,000 distinct CDR3 sequences. Germline CDR1 is LGHNA and CDR2 is YNFKEQ. The CDR3 consists of 15 residues. Triplicates of 300,000 cells were sorted from each CD8+ T cell subset. CD45RO-CCR7+CD27+CD95- characterized naive CD8+ T cells. The chain employs TRBV4-2 and TRBJ2-2; TCRdb indicates TRBD2, and absent DNA this call remains unverified. This sequence was found in a human donor in good health. Some clones in this sample may be carry-over from other donors' samples. The sample was naive CXCR3+ CD8+ T cells from blood. As to subset: CD45RO-CCR7+CD27+CD95- naive CD8+ T cells expressing CXCR3 (TNR3+). This CDR3 is CASSQDGGGARELFF.